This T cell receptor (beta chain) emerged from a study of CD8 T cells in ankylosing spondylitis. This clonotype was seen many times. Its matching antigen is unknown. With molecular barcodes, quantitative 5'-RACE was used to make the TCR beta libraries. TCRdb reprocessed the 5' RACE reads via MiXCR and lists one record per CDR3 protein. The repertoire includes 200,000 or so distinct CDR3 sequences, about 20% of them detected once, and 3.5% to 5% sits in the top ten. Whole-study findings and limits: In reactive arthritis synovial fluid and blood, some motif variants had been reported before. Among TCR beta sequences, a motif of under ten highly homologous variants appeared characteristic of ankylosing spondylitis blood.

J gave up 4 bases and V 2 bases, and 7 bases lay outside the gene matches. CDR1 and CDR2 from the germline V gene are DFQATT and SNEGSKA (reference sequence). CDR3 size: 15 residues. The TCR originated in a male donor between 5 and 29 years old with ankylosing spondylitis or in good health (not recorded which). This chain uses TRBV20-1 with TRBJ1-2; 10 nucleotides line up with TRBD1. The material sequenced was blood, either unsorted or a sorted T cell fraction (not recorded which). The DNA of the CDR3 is TGCAGTGCTAGAACGGGACAGGGGCTCGGCTATGGCTACACCTTC. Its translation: CSARTGQGLGYGYTF.